The 24 T cell receptor beta chains presented below share a single source sample, sequenced in a study of PD-L1 blockade in urothelial cancer (dated by TCRdb to the late 2010s). Explained via the paper, the time point label denotes: peripheral blood 6 weeks after treatment start. Receptor amplification or capture employed the immunoSEQ multiplex PCR assay. Entries here come from immuneACCESS through TCRdb and include only in-frame sequences with V and J called. Some clones fail to appear in such tables; in the studies checked, an unresolved V gene covers under half of the shortfall, and the cause of the remainder is unknown. The table for this sample lists 29,000 or so clones; around three quarters of them were counted only once. Clones ranked in the top ten supply around 3.1% of the sample. The material was PBMCs, obtained around atezolizumab (anti-PD-L1) treatment. All receptors come from a man aged 70-80 years with urothelial cancer.

V usage is TRBV7-9 and J usage is TRBJ1-6; D is uncertain. V gave up 1 base and J gave up 5 bases, with 12 bases separating them. CDR3 length: 16 residues. Looked up from germline, CDR1 is SEHNR and CDR2 is FQNEAQ (reference sequence). CDR3 sequence (DNA): TGTGCCAGCAGCTTAGGGTCGGGGTGGCATAATTCACCCCTCCACTTT. Protein: CASSLGSGWHNSPLHF.

The chain combines TRBV7-2 with TRBJ1-1; 9 bases are shared with TRBD1. This CDR3 comprises 15 residues. Germline trimming cut 5 bases from V and 5 bases from J; bases unmatched to any gene: 9. Germline loops: CDR1 SGHTA, CDR2 FQGNSA. CDR3 DNA: TGTGCCAGCAGCCTTTTACAGGGGGCGGGGACTGAAGCTTTCTTT. Protein product: CASSLLQGAGTEAFF.

V usage is TRBV28 and J usage is TRBJ2-5; the match to TRBD2 covers 7 bases. CDR1 and CDR2 from the germline V gene are MDHEN and SYDVKM. V lost 8 bases, J lost 5 bases, and 2 bases stayed unmatched. The CDR3 sequence is 11 residues long. The CDR3 sequence is CASVGGETQYF. CDR3 DNA sequence: TGTGCCAGCGTGGGGGGGGAGACCCAGTACTTC.

This chain links TRBV10-3 with TRBJ2-7; 11 bases agree with TRBD2. This CDR3 spans 14 amino acids. Unmatched junction bases numbered 4, after V lost 3 bases and J lost 6 bases. The V gene's germline CDR1 is ENHRY and CDR2 SYGVKD. The CDR3 DNA reads as TGTGCCATCAGTGACCTTAGCGGGAGGGGCGAGCAGTACTTC. Amino acid sequence: CAISDLSGRGEQYF.

The chain uses TRBV11-3 and TRBJ2-7; 7 nucleotides match TRBD1. Unmatched junction bases numbered 10, after V lost 5 bases and J lost 6 bases. The CDR3 is 14 amino acids. Per germline, CDR1 SGHNT and CDR2 YENEEA. The CDR3 DNA sequence: TGTGCCAGCAGCCAAACTAGACAGGGAAGCGAGCAGTACTTC. It codes for CASSQTRQGSEQYF.

The rearrangement links TRBV19 to TRBJ2-3; D ambiguous. With 2 bases removed from V and 6 bases from J, the gap between germline ends came to 15 bases. The CDR3 covers 15 residues. CDR1 is LNHDA, CDR2 SQIVND, per germline (reference sequence). The CDR3 here is CASSIRNSPTDTQYF. CDR3 nucleotides: TGTGCCAGTAGTATAAGGAACAGCCCCACCGATACGCAGTATTTT.

About this clone: Its ends do not fully match the called genes, so a read error is possible. The J gene is TRBJ2-1, the V gene TRBV7-7; the match to TRBD1 covers 8 bases. Germline CDR1 is SSHAT and CDR2 is FNYEAQ (reference sequence). The CDR3 sequence is 14 residues long. The CDR3 coding sequence is TGTGCTAGCAGCTTACGACAGGGGTCGGTTGAGCAGTTCTTC. Protein: CASSLRQGSVEQFF.

CDR3: CASRADPSTDTQYF. CDR3 in DNA: TGCGCCAGCAGAGCGGACCCAAGCACAGATACGCAGTATTTT. The genes are TRBV5-1 and TRBJ2-3, with D perhaps matching TRBD2 (5 bases). Per germline, CDR1 SGHRS and CDR2 YFSETQ. The V end lost 5 bases, the J end lost 0 bases, and 10 bases lay between the germline ends. The CDR3 length is 14 residues.

The V call is TRBV7-2, the J call TRBJ1-5; D is unclear. In germline, CDR1 is SGHTA, CDR2 FQGNSA. V lost 0 bases, J lost 3 bases, and 6 bases lay in between. This CDR3 contains 14 residues. The CDR3 is CASSLAGNNQPQHF. The CDR3 DNA follows: TGTGCCAGCAGCTTAGCTGGCAACAATCAGCCCCAGCATTTT.

This clone was detected only once. The CDR3 bases are TGCGCCAGCAGCCAAGATGGTCTAGCGGTTGAGCAGTTCTTC. Translating it yields CASSQDGLAVEQFF. The chain has TRBV4-3 and TRBJ2-1; 7 nucleotides align to TRBD2. V dropped 0 bases and J dropped 9; count of bases not matched to a gene: 5. The V gene's germline CDR1 is LGHNA and CDR2 YSLEER. CDR3 length equals 14 residues.

The V and J genes are TRBV4-3 and TRBJ2-2, with TRBD1 matching 9 bases. Germline loops: CDR1 LGHNA, CDR2 YSLEER. This CDR3 contains 15 residues. Unmatched junction bases numbered 5, after V lost 5 bases and J lost 4 bases. CDR3: CASSADRGGTGELFF. The CDR3 region has the DNA TGCGCCAGCAGCGCGGACAGGGGAGGCACCGGGGAGCTGTTTTTT.

This clone was recorded a few times. CDR3 sequence: CASSLAGGGYEQYF. CDR3 DNA sequence: TGCGCCAGCAGCTTGGCCGGCGGGGGCTACGAGCAGTACTTC. The rearrangement joins TRBV5-1 to TRBJ2-7; 7 bases fit TRBD2. CDR3 length: 14 amino acids. V shed 0 bases and J 3 bases; nucleotides not matched to a gene: 3. In germline, CDR1 is SGHRS, CDR2 YFSETQ.

The rearrangement uses TRBV7-3 and TRBJ2-6, with TRBD1 identical over 9 bases. The V and J ends lost 5 bases and 4 bases, in that order; junction bases with no gene match: 12. Germline V gene sequence: CDR1 SGHTA, CDR2 FQGTGA. The CDR3 contains 18 residues. CDR3 DNA: TGTGCCAGCAGCCCCGGGACAGGGTTCTTAGCCGGGGCCAACGTCCTGACTTTC. This codes for CASSPGTGFLAGANVLTF.

The genes are TRBV2 and TRBJ2-7, with 7 nucleotides matching TRBD2. CDR1 is SNHLY and CDR2 is FYNNEI in the germline V gene. V lost 10 bases to trimming and J lost 3 bases; unmatched junction nucleotides: 6. There are 12 residues in the CDR3. The CDR3 protein is CATGTKFYEQYF. The CDR3, as DNA: TGTGCCACCGGGACTAAGTTCTACGAGCAGTACTTC.

The CDR3 loop reads CASSARSAETQYF. The CDR3 region has the DNA TGTGCCAGCAGCGCCCGGTCCGCAGAGACCCAGTACTTC. The chain recombines TRBV11-2 with TRBJ2-5; D is unresolved. Looked up from germline, CDR1 is SGHAT and CDR2 is FQNNGV. This CDR3 is 13 amino acids long. V lost 5 bases and J lost 4, with 11 bases in between.

This sequence joins TRBV19 and TRBJ2-3; 10 bases fit TRBD1. J gave up 2 bases and V 5 bases, and 7 bases lay outside the gene matches. Germline V gene lookup returns CDR1 LNHDA and CDR2 SQIVND (reference sequence). The CDR3 length is 16 residues. Here the CDR3 DNA reads TGTGCCAGTAGTCCCCCGGGACAGGGGTTCACAGATACGCAGTATTTT. As protein: CASSPPGQGFTDTQYF.

V is TRBV30 and J is TRBJ1-2; no clear D gene. Per the germline V gene, CDR1 is GTSNPN and CDR2 is SVGIG (reference sequence). This CDR3 has 13 amino acids. The V end lost 4 bases, the J end lost 5 bases, and 14 bases lay between the germline ends. CDR3 in amino acids: CAWTLREWYGYTF. CDR3 sequence (DNA): TGTGCCTGGACACTCCGGGAGTGGTATGGCTACACCTTC.

The chain has TRBV11-3 and TRBJ2-3, with D possibly being TRBD2 (5 bases). The CDR3 consists of 16 residues. V was trimmed by 1 base and J by 2 bases, leaving 13 bases between them. The germline V gene encodes CDR1 SGHNT and CDR2 YENEEA. The chain's CDR3 is CASSLGAGGATDTQYF. In DNA form, the CDR3 reads TGTGCCAGCAGCTTAGGGGCCGGAGGCGCCACAGATACGCAGTATTTT.

V gene TRBV19 combines with J gene TRBJ2-2; 9 bases map to TRBD2. CDR3 length: 16 amino acids. V lost 7 bases to trimming and J lost 0 bases; unmatched junction nucleotides: 6. Looked up from germline, CDR1 is LNHDA and CDR2 is SQIVND (reference sequence). The CDR3 region is CASNSAGGPNTGELFF. CDR3 DNA: TGTGCCAGTAACTCAGCGGGGGGACCGAACACCGGGGAGCTGTTTTTT.

V and J are TRBV18 and TRBJ2-3; TRBD1 matches at 7 bases. The germline CDR1 and CDR2 sequences are KGHSH and LQKENI. V lost 3 bases, J lost 0 bases, and 6 bases stayed unmatched. This CDR3 is built from 16 residues. The DNA of the CDR3 is TGTGCCAGCTCACCGCAGACAGGGCTGAGCACAGATACGCAGTATTTT. Protein: CASSPQTGLSTDTQYF. The whole variable domain, filled in from reference TRBV18 and TRBJ2-3, reads NAGVMQNPRHLVRRRGQEARLRCSPMKGHSHVYWYRQLPEEGLKFMVYLQKENIIDESGMPKERFSAEFPKEGPSILRIQQVVRGDSAAYFCASSPQTGLSTDTQYFGPGTRLTVL.

The rearrangement links TRBV5-1 to TRBJ2-1; D gene uncertain. The V and J ends lost 0 bases and 4 bases respectively, with 2 bases between them. This CDR3 is 12 amino acids long. Per germline, CDR1 SGHRS and CDR2 YFSETQ. The CDR3 DNA reads as TGCGCCAGCAGCTTGGCGTACAATGAGCAGTTCTTC. It codes for CASSLAYNEQFF.

The chain uses TRBV7-3 and TRBJ2-6; 11 positions agree with TRBD2. Germline V lookup: CDR1 SGHTA, CDR2 FQGTGA. The junction had 0 bases not matched to a gene; V was cut back by 4 bases and J by 1 base. This CDR3 is built from 16 residues. In DNA, the CDR3 is TGTGCCAGCAGCTCTAGCGGGGGGTCTGGGGCCAACGTCCTGACTTTC. It yields the protein CASSSSGGSGANVLTF.

The rearrangement uses TRBV7-9 and TRBJ2-1, with 7 bases that match TRBD2. The CDR3 is made up of 12 amino acids. The V and J ends lost 5 bases and 6 bases, in that order; junction bases with no gene match: 1. The germline gives CDR1 SEHNR, CDR2 FQNEAQ (reference sequence). CDR3 protein: CASSPGGNEQFF. In DNA form, the CDR3 reads TGTGCCAGCAGCCCGGGAGGCAATGAGCAGTTCTTC.

This clone appeared a few times. This CDR3 is also generated by other DNA sequences in the sample. This rearrangement joins TRBV27 to TRBJ1-2; 9 nucleotides agree with TRBD1. The V and J ends lost 8 bases and 6 bases, in that order; junction bases with no gene match: 1. This CDR3 region has 11 residues. The germline gives CDR1 MNHEY, CDR2 SMNVEV (reference sequence). The CDR3 protein is CASWTGDGYTF. CDR3 nucleotides: TGTGCCAGCTGGACAGGGGATGGCTACACCTTC.